This T cell receptor (beta chain) emerged from a study of OX40 agonist ivuxolimab in advanced cancers. Libraries were prepared by immunoSEQ multiplex PCR; TCRdb keeps only in-frame clonotypes and omits some of them. This sample carries approximately 59,000 clones, approximately 88% of them seen once, and the ten largest clones take approximately 3.4%. Germline CDR1 and CDR2: SGHNT and YYREEE (reference sequence). The CDR3 extends over 16 amino acids. The V segment lost 3 bases and the J segment 2 bases; nucleotides outside the gene matches: 3. The chain uses TRBV5-4 and TRBJ2-3; TRBD2 aligns across 13 bases. Sequenced material: CD4+ or CD8+ T cells sorted from blood, taken in a trial of the OX40 agonist ivuxolimab. The clonotype originates from an adult with an advanced solid tumor such as melanoma, head and neck, liver or kidney cancer. DNA for the CDR3: TGTGCCAGCAGCTCGGGACTAGCGGGGTTCACAGATACGCAGTATTTT. This sequence encodes CASSSGLAGFTDTQYF. The full variable domain, with the rest looked up from reference TRBV5-4 and TRBJ2-3, is ETGVTQSPTHLIKTRGQQVTLRCSSQSGHNTVSWYQQALGQGPQFIFQYYREEENGRGNFPPRFSGLQFPNYSSELNVNALELDDSALYLCASSSGLAGFTDTQYFGPGTRLTVL.